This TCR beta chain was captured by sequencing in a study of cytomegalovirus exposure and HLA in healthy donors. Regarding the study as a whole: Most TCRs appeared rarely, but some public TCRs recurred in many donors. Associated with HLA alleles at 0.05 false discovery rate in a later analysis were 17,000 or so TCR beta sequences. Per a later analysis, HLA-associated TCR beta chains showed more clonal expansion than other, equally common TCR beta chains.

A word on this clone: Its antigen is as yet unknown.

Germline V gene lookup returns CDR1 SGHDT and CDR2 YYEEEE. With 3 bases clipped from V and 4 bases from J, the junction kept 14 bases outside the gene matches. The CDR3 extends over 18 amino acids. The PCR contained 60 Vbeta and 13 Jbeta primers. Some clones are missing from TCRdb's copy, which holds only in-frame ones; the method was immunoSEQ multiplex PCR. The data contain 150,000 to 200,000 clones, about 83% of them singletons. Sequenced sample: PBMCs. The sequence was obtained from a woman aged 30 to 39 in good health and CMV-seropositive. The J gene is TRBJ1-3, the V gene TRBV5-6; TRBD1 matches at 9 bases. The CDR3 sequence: CASSSRDRANRVGNTIYF. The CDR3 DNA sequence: TGTGCCAGCAGCTCCCGGGACAGGGCAAACAGGGTGGGAAACACCATATATTTT.